One sample yielded the 10 T cell receptor beta chains listed below, sequenced in a study of cytomegalovirus exposure and HLA in healthy donors. In the PCR, 60 Vbeta and 13 Jbeta primers were used. Produced via immunoSEQ multiplex PCR; TCRdb's table is partial and in-frame only. The table includes about 200,000 clones, around 70% detected once. Material: PBMCs. These receptors all come from a man in his forties in good health and CMV-seropositive.

The chain links TRBV27 to TRBJ2-3, with 11 bases fitting TRBD2. Germline CDR1 and CDR2: MNHEY and SMNVEV (reference sequence). V lost 7 bases to trimming and J lost 2 bases; unmatched junction nucleotides: 5. The CDR3 length is 15 residues. The CDR3 nucleotides read TGTGCCAGCACTGTTAGCGGGGGGGCCACAGATACGCAGTATTTT. Translating gives CASTVSGGATDTQYF.

The rearrangement links TRBV27 to TRBJ2-1; 8 nucleotides agree with TRBD2. The trim removed 6 bases at V and 4 bases at J, leaving 8 bases unmatched. Looked up from germline, CDR1 is MNHEY and CDR2 is SMNVEV (reference sequence). This CDR3 spans 15 amino acids. Here the CDR3 reads CASSRTSGLYNEQFF. For the CDR3, the DNA is TGTGCCAGCAGCCGCACTAGCGGACTTTACAATGAGCAGTTCTTC.

This clone was seen just once. J is TRBJ2-1 and V is TRBV7-2; 11 nucleotides match TRBD2. J was trimmed by 15 bases and V by 5 bases; bases with no gene match: 6. Per germline, CDR1 SGHTA and CDR2 FQGNSA. The CDR3 covers 12 residues. The CDR3 spells CASSGSGGARFF. DNA of the CDR3: TGTGCCAGCAGCGGTAGCGGGGGGGCACGGTTCTTC.

V is TRBV10-3 and J is TRBJ2-3; a possible D gene is TRBD2 (6 bases). Germline lookup yields CDR1 ENHRY and CDR2 SYGVKD. The CDR3 loop spans 15 amino acids. V lost 2 bases and J 3 bases, leaving 12 bases between the germline ends. The chain's CDR3 is CAISEPLGGTDTQYF. CDR3 in DNA: TGTGCCATCAGTGAGCCCCTCGGAGGGACAGATACGCAGTATTTT.

The rearrangement joins TRBV5-6 to TRBJ2-1; maybe TRBD1 (6 bases). Germline V gives CDR1 SGHDT, CDR2 YYEEEE. CDR3 length: 13 residues. Trimming shortened V by 0 bases and J by 8 bases, and 9 bases separated the two germline ends. The CDR3 spells CASSLGGGYEQFF. The CDR3 coding sequence is TGTGCCAGCAGCTTGGGAGGGGGTTATGAGCAGTTCTTC.

The chain couples TRBV7-2 to TRBJ1-5; 8 bases map to TRBD1. The length of the CDR3 is 13 residues. V gave up 5 bases and J gave up 9 bases; unmatched junction bases: 6. Germline CDR1 SGHTA, CDR2 FQGNSA. The CDR3: CASSAGGSLPQHF. The DNA of the CDR3 is TGTGCCAGCAGCGCAGGGGGCTCGCTGCCCCAGCATTTT.

V is TRBV9 and J is TRBJ1-5, with 7 nucleotides matching TRBD1. The CDR3 loop spans 15 amino acids. The germline CDR1 and CDR2 sequences are SGDLS and YYNGEE. V trimming: 4 bases; J trimming: 3 bases; junction bases outside the gene matches: 7. CDR3 nucleotide sequence: TGTGCCAGCAGCCTGGGGACAGCCCTCAATCAGCCCCAGCATTTT. Protein: CASSLGTALNQPQHF.

In this sample, this clone turned up a few times. V gene TRBV19 combines with J gene TRBJ2-2, with TRBD1 matching 8 bases. The CDR3 covers 13 residues. The V and J ends lost 11 bases and 6 bases, in that order; junction bases with no gene match: 8. Germline V gene data show CDR1 as LNHDA and CDR2 as SQIVND (reference sequence). The CDR3, as DNA: TGTGCCTCACGGACAGGGTTCTCCGGGGAGCTGTTTTTT. Translated: CASRTGFSGELFF.

This chain joins TRBV19 and TRBJ2-7; D is undetermined. This CDR3 spans 15 amino acids. Trimming cost V 3 bases and J 0 bases, with 12 bases left between them. Germline CDR1 reads LNHDA; CDR2 reads SQIVND (reference sequence). The CDR3 protein is CASSMQFSTSYEQYF. DNA of the CDR3: TGTGCCAGTAGTATGCAATTTTCTACCTCCTACGAGCAGTACTTC.

The V gene is TRBV28, the J gene TRBJ2-7, with D possibly being TRBD2 (6 bases). Germline lookup yields CDR1 MDHEN and CDR2 SYDVKM. Trimming stripped 5 bases from V and 0 bases from J, with 14 bases between. The CDR3 totals 15 residues. The CDR3 DNA follows: TGTGCCAGCAGTGTCCCCGCGCGGGGCTCCTACGAGCAGTACTTC. Translation gives CASSVPARGSYEQYF.